The 29 T cell receptor beta chains in this list originate from one sample, sequenced in a study of technical replicates of blood from several donors. Assay used: immunoSEQ multiplex PCR; TCRdb lists only in-frame clones, some missing. The sample lists about 89,000 clones, 90% to 95% seen once, with approximately 0.25% in the top ten. The sequencing sample was made of T cells isolated from PBMCs. The receptor source for this set is a human donor in good health.

This clone was observed a handful of times. The V and J genes are TRBV30 and TRBJ1-1; no reliable D call. The CDR3 is 16 amino acids. V was pared by 0 bases and J by 1 base, with 15 bases between. The germline V gene encodes CDR1 GTSNPN and CDR2 SVGIG (reference sequence). This CDR3 is CAWSVLAGSSNTEAFF. In DNA form, the CDR3 reads TGTGCCTGGAGTGTACTCGCGGGCTCCTCGAACACTGAAGCTTTCTTT.

The gene calls are TRBV6-4 and TRBJ2-6, with 8 bases lining up with TRBD2. The junction had 6 bases not matched to a gene; V was cut back by 3 bases and J by 2 bases. Germline V gene data show CDR1 as MRHNA and CDR2 as SNTAGT. This CDR3 contains 17 residues. The CDR3 DNA sequence: TGTGCCAGCAGTGAAGGAGCGGGGGCGCCTGGGGCCAACGTCCTGACTTTC. This gives the protein CASSEGAGAPGANVLTF.

In nucleotides, the CDR3 is TGTGCCAGTAGTATTTTGGTTCTTCGGGGGGACGCGGAGACTGAAGCTTTCTTT. This sequence encodes CASSILVLRGDAETEAFF. V is TRBV19 and J is TRBJ1-1; perhaps TRBD1 as D (5 bases). CDR1 LNHDA and CDR2 SQIVND come from the germline V gene (reference sequence). Trimming stripped 3 bases from V and 5 bases from J, with 25 bases between. CDR3 length: 18 amino acids.

The V and J genes are TRBV18 and TRBJ2-3; D unclear. CDR3 size: 14 residues. V was clipped by 3 bases and J by 4 bases, with 11 bases between them. CDR1 and CDR2 (germline): KGHSH, LQKENI. The CDR3, as DNA: TGTGCCAGCTCACCGACAAGGTGGGCAGATACGCAGTATTTT. It translates to CASSPTRWADTQYF.

This chain joins TRBV2 and TRBJ1-4; D unclear. This CDR3 spans 15 amino acids. The germline V gene encodes CDR1 SNHLY and CDR2 FYNNEI. V gave up 0 bases and J gave up 6 bases, with 11 bases separating them. The CDR3 reads CASSEAGSWDEKLFF. In DNA, the CDR3 is TGTGCCAGCAGTGAAGCGGGCAGCTGGGATGAAAAACTGTTTTTT.

This sequence joins TRBV18 and TRBJ1-2; D might be TRBD1 (6 bases). The germline CDR1 and CDR2 sequences are KGHSH and LQKENI. V was cut by 3 bases and J by 3 bases, with 14 bases left in between. The CDR3 runs 15 residues. The CDR3 DNA reads as TGTGCCAGCTCACCCAGGGACACCGCTGACTATGGCTACACCTTC. The encoded protein is CASSPRDTADYGYTF.

The chain uses TRBV28 and TRBJ1-2; D is undetermined. With 4 bases removed from V and 5 bases from J, the gap between germline ends came to 11 bases. Looked up from germline, CDR1 is MDHEN and CDR2 is SYDVKM. The length of the CDR3 is 13 residues. The CDR3 DNA reads as TGTGCCAGCAGTTCGGGGTGGCAGTATGGCTACACCTTC. This encodes CASSSGWQYGYTF.

The CDR3 loop is CASSFGSSGTDTQYF. In nucleotides, the CDR3 is TGCGCCAGCAGCTTCGGGTCTTCAGGCACAGATACGCAGTATTTT. This chain joins TRBV5-1 and TRBJ2-3; no definite D call. Trimming pared 2 bases from V and 1 base from J, leaving 11 bases between. This CDR3 contains 15 residues. Germline V gives CDR1 SGHRS, CDR2 YFSETQ.

The gene calls are TRBV30 and TRBJ2-3; 10 positions match TRBD2. V shed 4 bases, J shed 0 bases, and the junction held 7 bases outside the gene matches. Germline V gene lookup returns CDR1 GTSNPN and CDR2 SVGIG (reference sequence). The CDR3 extends over 16 amino acids. CDR3 sequence reads: CAWTLGLAPSTDTQYF. The CDR3 nucleotides are TGTGCCTGGACCCTGGGACTAGCGCCAAGCACAGATACGCAGTATTTT. Filled out from reference TRBV30 and TRBJ2-3, the complete variable domain reads SQTIHQWPATLVQPVGSPLSLECTVEGTSNPNLYWYRQAAGRGLQLLFYSVGIGQISSEVPQNLSASRPQDRQFILSSKKLLLSDSGFYLCAWTLGLAPSTDTQYFGPGTRLTVL.

The rearrangement links TRBV28 to TRBJ2-5, with D possibly being TRBD1 (6 bases). Trimming took 7 bases from V and 3 from J, leaving 18 bases between them. CDR1 is MDHEN and CDR2 is SYDVKM in the germline V gene. The CDR3 length is 15 residues. CDR3 region: CASTLTMDREETQYF. The CDR3, as DNA: TGTGCCAGCACCCTCACCATGGACAGAGAAGAGACCCAGTACTTC.

V and J are TRBV15 and TRBJ2-3, with 12 nucleotides matching TRBD2. With 0 bases clipped from V and 5 bases from J, the junction kept 6 bases outside the gene matches. Per the germline V gene, CDR1 is LNHNV and CDR2 is YYDKDF (reference sequence). There are 17 residues in the CDR3. The chain's CDR3 is CATSRDLAGGFGDTQYF. The CDR3 DNA is TGTGCCACCAGCAGAGATCTAGCGGGGGGGTTTGGAGATACGCAGTATTTT.

The chain couples TRBV28 to TRBJ2-5, with a weak D call TRBD2 (6 bases). This CDR3 is built from 14 residues. Trimming took off 6 bases at V and 3 bases at J, with 14 bases between the two ends. CDR1 MDHEN and CDR2 SYDVKM come from the germline V gene. The CDR3 nucleotides are TGTGCCAGCAGCCCAGGAGGGAGAGAAGAGACCCAGTACTTC. It encodes CASSPGGREETQYF.

The chain carries TRBV5-1 and TRBJ2-3; 10 bases are shared with TRBD1. Germline V gene lookup returns CDR1 SGHRS and CDR2 YFSETQ. CDR3 size: 16 residues. J gave up 4 bases and V 1 base, and 6 bases lay outside the gene matches. The CDR3 DNA is TGCGCCAGCAGCTTGCGTGACAGGGGGCTTTCAGATACGCAGTATTTT. It is translated as CASSLRDRGLSDTQYF.

This sequence joins TRBV5-1 and TRBJ2-7, with 10 bases that match TRBD2. Germline trimming cut 0 bases from V and 2 bases from J; bases unmatched to any gene: 2. This CDR3 is 15 amino acids long. The germline V gene has CDR1 SGHRS and CDR2 YFSETQ. The CDR3 sequence is CASSLELAGAYEQYF. As DNA, the CDR3 is TGCGCCAGCAGCTTGGAGCTAGCGGGAGCCTACGAGCAGTACTTC.

The chain joins TRBV6-1 to TRBJ2-7; D is unclear. This CDR3 comprises 11 residues. V was cut by 3 bases and J by 4 bases, with 4 bases left in between. Germline CDR1 reads MNHNS; CDR2 reads SASEGT. As DNA, the CDR3 is TGTGCCAGCAGTGACACATACGAGCAGTACTTC. This sequence encodes CASSDTYEQYF.

The chain uses TRBV21-1 and TRBJ2-7; the D call TRBD2 from the table was never checked on the DNA. TRBV21-1 is a pseudogene. The CDR3 is made up of 14 amino acids. CDR3 coding DNA: TGTGCCAGCAGCCTAGCGGGTGGCACCTACGAGCAGTACTTC. It translates to CASSLAGGTYEQYF.

This rearrangement joins TRBV10-1 to TRBJ2-1; TRBD2 matches at 9 bases. The CDR3 is 15 amino acids. CDR1 and CDR2 from the germline V gene are WNHNN and SYGVQD (reference sequence). After removal of 0 bases from V and 6 bases from J, the junction contained 3 bases not matched to a gene. The CDR3 spells CASSESRLAANEQFF. The CDR3 DNA follows: TGCGCCAGCAGTGAGTCGAGACTAGCGGCCAATGAGCAGTTCTTC.

This chain joins TRBV7-6 and TRBJ1-2; D is perhaps TRBD1 (6 bases). The V end lost 8 bases, the J end lost 5 bases, and 12 bases lay between the germline ends. The CDR3 extends over 12 amino acids. Germline CDR1 is SGHVS and CDR2 is FNYEAQ. CDR3 residues: CASGAGTYGYTF. In nucleotides, the CDR3 is TGTGCCAGCGGAGCCGGGACATATGGCTACACCTTC.

V and J are TRBV28 and TRBJ1-4; D may be TRBD1 (6 bases). V dropped 6 bases and J dropped 0 bases, with 26 bases sitting between them. Germline lookup yields CDR1 MDHEN and CDR2 SYDVKM. The CDR3 is made up of 20 amino acids. The CDR3: CASSVSLGTPLEATNEKLFF. In DNA, the CDR3 is TGTGCCAGCAGCGTCTCACTAGGGACACCCCTAGAAGCAACTAATGAAAAACTGTTTTTT.

V gene TRBV5-1 combines with J gene TRBJ2-1, with 11 nucleotides matching TRBD2. CDR1 and CDR2 (germline): SGHRS, YFSETQ. CDR3 length equals 17 residues. Germline trimming cut 2 bases from V and 1 base from J; bases unmatched to any gene: 5. The CDR3 is CASSFSGGAMSYNEQFF. The CDR3 nucleotides are TGCGCCAGCAGCTTTAGCGGGGGGGCCATGTCCTACAATGAGCAGTTCTTC.

This clone occurred once. The chain couples TRBV9 to TRBJ2-7, with 9 bases fitting TRBD1. The CDR3 sequence is 14 residues long. Germline V gene sequence: CDR1 SGDLS, CDR2 YYNGEE. The V gene end was trimmed by 3 bases and the J gene end by 6 bases; junction bases not matched to a gene: 7. The CDR3 DNA follows: TGTGCCAGCAGCGAAGGGACAGGGCCCTCCGAGCAGTACTTC. Encoded protein: CASSEGTGPSEQYF.

The chain carries TRBV7-9 and TRBJ2-7, with TRBD1 as a possible D gene (6 bases). Per germline, CDR1 SEHNR and CDR2 FQNEAQ (reference sequence). The V gene lost 5 bases and the J gene lost 3 bases, with 8 bases spanning the gap. This CDR3 contains 12 residues. The CDR3 region is CASSTGFYEQYF. Here the CDR3 DNA reads TGTGCCAGCAGCACAGGGTTCTACGAGCAGTACTTC.

CDR3: CAIMNPGQETQYF. The CDR3 coding sequence is TGTGCCATCATGAATCCGGGCCAAGAGACCCAGTACTTC. The chain carries TRBV10-3 and TRBJ2-5; D uncertain. Germline V gene data show CDR1 as ENHRY and CDR2 as SYGVKD. Trimming left V 7 bases short and J 1 base short, with 10 bases between. CDR3 length: 13 amino acids.

The chain has TRBV5-1 and TRBJ2-7, with a possible D match to TRBD1 (5 bases). V lost 0 bases, J lost 1 base, and 14 bases lay in between. The CDR3 totals 16 residues. CDR1 and CDR2 from the germline V gene are SGHRS and YFSETQ. The CDR3 loop is CASSLEGWEASYEQYF. DNA for the CDR3: TGCGCCAGCAGCTTGGAGGGGTGGGAAGCTTCCTACGAGCAGTACTTC.

The chain joins TRBV10-3 to TRBJ1-2, with D uncertain. The CDR3 runs to 14 residues. Germline V gene data show CDR1 as ENHRY and CDR2 as SYGVKD. The ends were cut back, 2 bases at V and 6 bases at J, with 13 bases in the middle. CDR3 loop: CAISEGEGTDGYTF. The CDR3, as DNA: TGTGCCATCAGTGAGGGGGAGGGCACCGATGGCTACACCTTC.

The rearrangement joins TRBV5-1 to TRBJ1-2, with 8 bases lining up with TRBD1. The CDR3 spans 16 residues. V was pared by 3 bases and J by 6 bases, with 13 bases of the junction left unmatched. Germline CDR1 SGHRS, CDR2 YFSETQ. The CDR3 sequence: CASSSDRERREHGYTF. CDR3 DNA sequence: TGCGCCAGCAGCTCGGACAGGGAGCGCCGGGAACATGGCTACACCTTC.

The rearrangement links TRBV6-1 to TRBJ2-7, with TRBD1 as a possible D gene (6 bases). CDR1 and CDR2 (germline): MNHNS, SASEGT. The CDR3 has 13 residues. The germline V and J ends were trimmed by 9 bases and 2 bases, with 14 bases remaining between them. This CDR3 reads CASFRGWTYEQYF. The CDR3 DNA follows: TGTGCCAGTTTCAGGGGTTGGACCTACGAGCAGTACTTC.

The V call is TRBV7-9, the J call TRBJ1-2, with 10 positions matching TRBD1. This CDR3 is built from 17 residues. Germline lookup yields CDR1 SEHNR and CDR2 FQNEAQ (reference sequence). The V and J ends lost 4 bases and 3 bases, in that order; junction bases with no gene match: 11. The CDR3 DNA reads TGTGCCAGCAGCTCCACCGATACCGGGACAGGGGACTATGGCTACACCTTC. Amino acid sequence: CASSSTDTGTGDYGYTF.

The gene calls are TRBV27 and TRBJ2-3, with no clear D. Germline assignment: CDR1 MNHEY and CDR2 SMNVEV (reference sequence). This CDR3 has 14 amino acids. Trimming removed 2 bases at V and 2 bases at J, with 8 bases between. As DNA, the CDR3 is TGTGCCAGCAGTTTAAGACTCTCCACAGATACGCAGTATTTT. As protein: CASSLRLSTDTQYF.